Listed below are T cell receptor beta chains from one sample, sequenced in a study of a mutant IDH1 vaccine in newly diagnosed glioma. These TCRs are of unknown antigen specificity. This table comes from immunoSEQ multiplex PCR, and its TCRdb copy is limited to in-frame clones, with some not included. There are tens of thousands of clones in the sample; around 75% occur only once, and about 10% lies in the top ten. The sample here was PBMCs, taken from a glioma patient whose treatment included an IDH1 peptide vaccine. The receptors were gathered from a man in his forties or fifties with glioma. CDR3s include the opening cysteine and the closing phenylalanine or tryptophan. D genes are given only for firm matches. Clone size is shown for a subset of rows, as once, few, many or a class of expanded clone.

d_call: TRBD1
clone_size: -
v_call: TRBV6-1
j_call: TRBJ2-1
cdr3_aa: CASREGTGPYNEQFF
cdr3_nt: TGTGCCAGCAGGGAGGGGACAGGGCCCTACAATGAGCAGTTCTTC

d_call: -
clone_size: -
v_call: TRBV7-6
j_call: TRBJ2-5
cdr3_aa: CASSFPAVETQYF
cdr3_nt: TGTGCCAGCAGCTTCCCCGCGGTCGAGACCCAGTACTTC

d_call: -
clone_size: once
v_call: TRBV6-6
j_call: TRBJ1-1
cdr3_aa: CASGRVEAFF
cdr3_nt: TGTGCCAGCGGCAGGGTAGAAGCTTTCTTT

d_call: TRBD2
clone_size: -
v_call: TRBV4-1
j_call: TRBJ2-1
cdr3_aa: CASSQADLLAGSYNEQFF
cdr3_nt: TGCGCCAGCAGCCAGGCCGACCTTCTAGCGGGCTCCTACAATGAGCAGTTCTTC

d_call: -
clone_size: -
v_call: TRBV11-2
j_call: TRBJ2-7
cdr3_aa: CASSFRGTAYEQYF
cdr3_nt: TGTGCCAGCAGCTTCCGGGGTACAGCCTACGAGCAGTACTTC

d_call: -
clone_size: -
v_call: TRBV5-1
j_call: TRBJ2-1
cdr3_aa: CASSPSSSSYNEQFF
cdr3_nt: TGCGCCAGCAGCCCTAGCTCTAGCTCCTACAATGAGCAGTTCTTC

d_call: TRBD1
clone_size: few
v_call: TRBV18
j_call: TRBJ2-1
cdr3_aa: CASSPRSNRGQAQFF
cdr3_nt: TGTGCCAGCTCGCCGCGATCTAACAGGGGGCAGGCGCAGTTCTTC

d_call: -
clone_size: -
v_call: TRBV2
j_call: TRBJ2-1
cdr3_aa: CASRQETTSAEQFF
cdr3_nt: TGTGCCAGCAGGCAGGAGACTACTTCCGCTGAGCAGTTCTTC

d_call: TRBD1
clone_size: -
v_call: TRBV5-1
j_call: TRBJ2-7
cdr3_aa: CASRPGQGADEQYF
cdr3_nt: TGCGCCAGCAGGCCGGGACAGGGTGCCGACGAGCAGTACTTC

d_call: TRBD1
clone_size: -
v_call: TRBV2
j_call: TRBJ2-2
cdr3_aa: CASSPQGSRTGELFF
cdr3_nt: TGTGCCAGCAGTCCACAGGGGTCCCGCACCGGGGAGCTGTTTTTT

d_call: -
clone_size: -
v_call: TRBV21-1
j_call: TRBJ2-7
cdr3_aa: CASSNQPAPKATRQYF
cdr3_nt: TGTGCCAGCAGCAACCAACCCGCGCCAAAAGCTACGAGGCAGTACTTC

d_call: -
clone_size: -
v_call: TRBV19
j_call: TRBJ2-7
cdr3_aa: CASSEDSSYEQYF
cdr3_nt: TGTGCCAGTAGTGAAGACAGCTCCTACGAGCAGTACTTC

d_call: TRBD1
clone_size: -
v_call: TRBV11-2
j_call: TRBJ2-6
cdr3_aa: CASSGLGQRFTSGANVLTF
cdr3_nt: TGTGCCAGCAGCGGACTGGGACAGAGATTTACCTCTGGGGCCAACGTCCTGACTTTC

d_call: -
clone_size: -
v_call: TRBV14
j_call: TRBJ1-2
cdr3_aa: CASSQVISGRGYTF
cdr3_nt: TGTGCCAGCAGCCAAGTGATATCCGGGAGAGGCTACACCTTC

d_call: -
clone_size: -
v_call: TRBV4-3
j_call: TRBJ2-3
cdr3_aa: CASSPRAAGTDTQYF
cdr3_nt: TGCGCCAGCAGCCCACGGGCGGCTGGCACAGATACGCAGTATTTT

d_call: TRBD2
clone_size: -
v_call: TRBV4-3
j_call: TRBJ2-6
cdr3_aa: CASSHRTSGSLIAGANVLTF
cdr3_nt: TGCGCCAGCAGCCACAGGACTAGCGGGAGCCTAATAGCTGGGGCCAACGTCCTGACTTTC

d_call: TRBD1
clone_size: few
v_call: TRBV19
j_call: TRBJ1-5
cdr3_aa: CASSTLTGLNNQPQHF
cdr3_nt: TGTGCCAGTAGTACCTTGACAGGGTTAAACAATCAGCCCCAGCATTTT

d_call: -
clone_size: -
v_call: TRBV4-1
j_call: TRBJ2-7
cdr3_aa: CASSHPGTLGEEQYF
cdr3_nt: TGCGCCAGCAGCCATCCCGGGACTCTGGGTGAAGAGCAGTACTTC

d_call: TRBD1
clone_size: -
v_call: TRBV30
j_call: TRBJ1-4
cdr3_aa: CAWSIPGQEDEKLFF
cdr3_nt: TGTGCCTGGAGTATTCCGGGACAGGAGGATGAAAAACTGTTTTTT

d_call: -
clone_size: -
v_call: TRBV7-2
j_call: TRBJ2-3
cdr3_aa: CANSLDAKSTDTQYF
cdr3_nt: TGTGCCAACAGCTTAGACGCAAAAAGCACAGATACGCAGTATTTT

d_call: TRBD1
clone_size: -
v_call: TRBV6-1
j_call: TRBJ1-4
cdr3_aa: CASSVDRGTNEKLFF
cdr3_nt: TGTGCCAGCAGTGTCGACAGGGGAACTAATGAAAAACTGTTTTTT

d_call: TRBD1
clone_size: -
v_call: TRBV5-8
j_call: TRBJ2-2
cdr3_aa: CASSPTPATGEVPNTGELFF
cdr3_nt: TGTGCCAGCAGCCCTACACCTGCGACAGGGGAGGTTCCGAACACCGGGGAGCTGTTTTTT

d_call: TRBD2
clone_size: -
v_call: TRBV11-2
j_call: TRBJ2-1
cdr3_aa: CASSLLTISGRGNEQFF
cdr3_nt: TGTGCCAGCAGCTTGCTTACAATTAGCGGGAGGGGTAATGAGCAGTTCTTC

d_call: TRBD2
clone_size: medium-sized
v_call: TRBV6-4
j_call: TRBJ2-2
cdr3_aa: CASSRLAGETGELFF
cdr3_nt: TGTGCCAGCAGTCGGCTAGCGGGAGAGACCGGGGAGCTGTTTTTT

d_call: TRBD1
clone_size: -
v_call: TRBV6-5
j_call: TRBJ1-1
cdr3_aa: CASNAQGARTEAFF
cdr3_nt: TGTGCCAGCAATGCCCAGGGGGCACGGACTGAAGCTTTCTTT

d_call: -
clone_size: -
v_call: TRBV7-7
j_call: TRBJ2-5
cdr3_aa: CASSLIGQGSETQYF
cdr3_nt: TGTGCCAGCAGCTTAATCGGCCAGGGGTCAGAGACCCAGTACTTC

d_call: TRBD2
clone_size: -
v_call: TRBV19
j_call: TRBJ2-3
cdr3_aa: CASQTGTSLSDTQYF
cdr3_nt: TGTGCCAGTCAGACCGGGACTAGTCTGAGCGATACGCAGTATTTT

d_call: -
clone_size: -
v_call: TRBV18
j_call: TRBJ1-2
cdr3_aa: CASSPRGRGDGYTF
cdr3_nt: TGTGCCAGCTCACCTCGGGGCCGTGGAGATGGCTACACCTTC

d_call: TRBD2
clone_size: -
v_call: TRBV5-6
j_call: TRBJ2-5
cdr3_aa: CASSPSGKETQYF
cdr3_nt: TGTGCCAGCAGCCCTAGCGGGAAGGAGACCCAGTACTTC

d_call: -
clone_size: -
v_call: TRBV9
j_call: TRBJ2-2
cdr3_aa: CASSRGGGETGELFF
cdr3_nt: TGTGCCAGCAGCCGGGGCGGGGGCGAGACCGGGGAGCTGTTTTTT

d_call: -
clone_size: -
v_call: TRBV13
j_call: TRBJ2-1
cdr3_aa: CASSFGSWEDEQFF
cdr3_nt: TGTGCCAGCAGCTTCGGGTCTTGGGAAGATGAGCAGTTCTTC

d_call: -
clone_size: -
v_call: TRBV19
j_call: TRBJ1-2
cdr3_aa: CASSIDDYGYTF
cdr3_nt: TGTGCCAGTAGTATAGACGACTATGGCTACACCTTC

d_call: -
clone_size: -
v_call: TRBV30
j_call: TRBJ1-2
cdr3_aa: CAWSSGRQYYGYTF
cdr3_nt: TGTGCCTGGAGCTCGGGAAGGCAGTACTATGGCTACACCTTC

d_call: -
clone_size: -
v_call: TRBV6-5
j_call: TRBJ1-6
cdr3_aa: CASSPTRGDSPLHF
cdr3_nt: TGTGCCAGCAGTCCCACCAGGGGCGATTCACCCCTCCACTTT

d_call: -
clone_size: -
v_call: TRBV14
j_call: TRBJ2-2
cdr3_aa: CASSRIGSRAGELFF
cdr3_nt: TGTGCCAGCAGCCGAATCGGATCCAGAGCCGGGGAGCTGTTTTTT

d_call: -
clone_size: -
v_call: TRBV18
j_call: TRBJ2-7
cdr3_aa: CASSPNAAGSTYEQYF
cdr3_nt: TGTGCCAGCTCACCAAATGCGGCAGGGTCGACCTACGAGCAGTACTTC

d_call: TRBD1
clone_size: -
v_call: TRBV18
j_call: TRBJ2-5
cdr3_aa: CASSFDRVSLETQYF
cdr3_nt: TGTGCCAGCTCATTCGACAGGGTGAGTCTGGAGACCCAGTACTTC

d_call: -
clone_size: -
v_call: TRBV10-1
j_call: TRBJ2-3
cdr3_aa: CASSQRSTDTQYF
cdr3_nt: TGCGCCAGCAGTCAGCGGAGCACAGATACGCAGTATTTT

d_call: -
clone_size: -
v_call: TRBV29-1
j_call: TRBJ1-6
cdr3_aa: CSVGDGRNSPLHF
cdr3_nt: TGCAGCGTTGGTGACGGGAGGAATTCACCCCTCCACTTT

d_call: -
clone_size: -
v_call: TRBV15
j_call: TRBJ1-3
cdr3_aa: CATSGRITSGNTIYF
cdr3_nt: TGTGCCACCAGCGGGAGGATCACCTCTGGAAACACCATATATTTT

d_call: TRBD1
clone_size: -
v_call: TRBV7-9
j_call: TRBJ2-1
cdr3_aa: CASSYRGLYNEQFF
cdr3_nt: TGTGCCAGCAGCTACAGGGGGTTGTACAATGAGCAGTTCTTC

d_call: -
clone_size: -
v_call: TRBV9
j_call: TRBJ2-5
cdr3_aa: CASSDLGGGETQYF
cdr3_nt: TGTGCCAGCAGCGACCTAGGAGGGGGTGAGACCCAGTACTTC

d_call: -
clone_size: -
v_call: TRBV4-3
j_call: TRBJ1-4
cdr3_aa: CASSQERRGTNEKLFF
cdr3_nt: TGCGCCAGCAGCCAAGAGAGGAGGGGAACTAATGAAAAACTGTTTTTT

d_call: -
clone_size: -
v_call: TRBV7-6
j_call: TRBJ2-3
cdr3_aa: CASSPRAVGDTQYF
cdr3_nt: TGTGCCAGCAGCCCCAGGGCGGTGGGGGATACGCAGTATTTT

d_call: TRBD2
clone_size: -
v_call: TRBV25-1
j_call: TRBJ2-5
cdr3_aa: CASSERYSGKETQYF
cdr3_nt: TGTGCCAGCAGTGAAAGGTATAGCGGGAAAGAGACCCAGTACTTC

d_call: -
clone_size: -
v_call: TRBV11-2
j_call: TRBJ1-1
cdr3_aa: CASSALNQPRNTEAFF
cdr3_nt: TGTGCCAGCAGCGCACTAAATCAACCCAGGAACACTGAAGCTTTCTTT

d_call: TRBD2
clone_size: -
v_call: TRBV6-4
j_call: TRBJ2-3
cdr3_aa: CASSESAGGMDTQYF
cdr3_nt: TGTGCCAGCAGTGAATCAGCGGGAGGGATGGATACGCAGTATTTT

d_call: TRBD2
clone_size: -
v_call: TRBV11-2
j_call: TRBJ2-3
cdr3_aa: CASSDGTSGSSTDTQYF
cdr3_nt: TGTGCCAGCAGCGATGGGACTAGCGGGAGTAGCACAGATACGCAGTATTTT

d_call: -
clone_size: -
v_call: TRBV11-3
j_call: TRBJ2-1
cdr3_aa: CASSDRGYWGYNEQFF
cdr3_nt: TGTGCCAGCAGCGACCGCGGGTACTGGGGGTACAATGAGCAGTTCTTC

d_call: -
clone_size: -
v_call: TRBV10-3
j_call: TRBJ2-7
cdr3_aa: CAISETGSYYEQYF
cdr3_nt: TGTGCCATCAGTGAGACAGGATCCTACTACGAGCAGTACTTC